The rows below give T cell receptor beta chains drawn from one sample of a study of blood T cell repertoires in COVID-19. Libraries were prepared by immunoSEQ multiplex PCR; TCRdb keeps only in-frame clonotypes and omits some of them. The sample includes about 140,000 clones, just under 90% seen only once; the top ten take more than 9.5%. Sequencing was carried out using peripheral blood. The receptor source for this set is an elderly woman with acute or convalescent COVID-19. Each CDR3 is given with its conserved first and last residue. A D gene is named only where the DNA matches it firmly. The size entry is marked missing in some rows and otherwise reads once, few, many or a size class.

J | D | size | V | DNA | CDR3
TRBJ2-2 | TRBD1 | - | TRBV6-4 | TGTGCCAGCAGAGAAGACAGGGCTGGCGGGGAGCTGTTTTTT | CASREDRAGGELFF
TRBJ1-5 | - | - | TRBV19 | TGTGCCACCGTGGGAGGGCTCAATCAGCCCCAGCATTTT | CATVGGLNQPQHF
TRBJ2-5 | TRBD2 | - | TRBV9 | TGTGCCAGCAGCCGAAGCGGGGGGGGATTCGGTGGGGAGACCCAGTACTTC | CASSRSGGGFGGETQYF
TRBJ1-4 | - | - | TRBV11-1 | TGTGCCAGCAGCCAACCCCGACACACAACTAATGAAAAACTGTTTTTT | CASSQPRHTTNEKLFF
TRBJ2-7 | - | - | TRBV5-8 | TGTGCCAGCAGCACCGACAGGATATACGAGCAGTACTTC | CASSTDRIYEQYF
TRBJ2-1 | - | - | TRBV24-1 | TGTGCCACCAGTGATAGTGGGGCCCCCTCCTACAATGAGCAGTTCTTC | CATSDSGAPSYNEQFF
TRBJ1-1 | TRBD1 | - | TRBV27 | TGTGCCAGCAGTCCCCGTGGGACAGGGGCGATGGAAGCTTTCTTT | CASSPRGTGAMEAFF
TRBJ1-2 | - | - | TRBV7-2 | TGTGCCAGCAGCTTAGCGCCGGGTATAGACTATGGCTACACCTTC | CASSLAPGIDYGYTF
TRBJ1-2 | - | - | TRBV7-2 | TGTGCCAGCACTTGGAGAGGGAACTATGGCTACACCTTC | CASTWRGNYGYTF
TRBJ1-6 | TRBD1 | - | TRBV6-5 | TGTGCCAGCAGTTACAACAGGGGTGGTAATTCACCCCTCCACTTT | CASSYNRGGNSPLHF
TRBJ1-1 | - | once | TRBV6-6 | TGTGCCAGCCGCCCGGTGAACACTGAAGCTTTCTTT | CASRPVNTEAFF
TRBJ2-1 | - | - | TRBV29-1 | TGCAGCGTTGAAGAACGGAATGAGCAGTTCTTC | CSVEERNEQFF
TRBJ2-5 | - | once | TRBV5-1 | TGCGCCAGCAGCTGGGCCCCCAACCAAGAGACCCAGTACTTC | CASSWAPNQETQYF
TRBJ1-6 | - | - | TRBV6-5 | TGTGCCAGCAGCAACAGGGTAACGAATAATTCACCCCTCCACTTT | CASSNRVTNNSPLHF
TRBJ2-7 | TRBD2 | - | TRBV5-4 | TGTGCCAGCAGCACTCGGACTAGCGGGGGGTACGAGCAGTACTTC | CASSTRTSGGYEQYF
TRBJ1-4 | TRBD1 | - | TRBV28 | TGTGCCAGCAGTGCGCAGGGGGCGGAAAAACTGTTTTTT | CASSAQGAEKLFF
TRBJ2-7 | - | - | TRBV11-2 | TGTGCCAGCAGCTTAGAAGCTACTCCCTCCTACGAGCAGTACTTC | CASSLEATPSYEQYF
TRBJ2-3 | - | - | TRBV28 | TGTGCCACCAGGAGAAGCACAGATACGCAGTATTTT | CATRRSTDTQYF
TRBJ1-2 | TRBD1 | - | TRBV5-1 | TGCGCCAGCAGTTCCATTGGACAGGGAACCTATGGCTACACCTTC | CASSSIGQGTYGYTF
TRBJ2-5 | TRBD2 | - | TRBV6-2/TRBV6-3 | TGTGCCAGCAGTTACTCCCTAGCGGGAAGTTCAGAGACCCAGTACTTC | CASSYSLAGSSETQYF
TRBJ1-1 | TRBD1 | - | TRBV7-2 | TGTGCCAGCAGCTTACAGGGGGCGACGGTGAACACTGAAGCTTTCTTT | CASSLQGATVNTEAFF
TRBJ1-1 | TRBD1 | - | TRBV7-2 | TGTGCCAGCAGCCCACAGGGGGTTGTAGCTTTCTTT | CASSPQGVVAFF
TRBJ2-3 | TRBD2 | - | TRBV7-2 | TGTGCCAGCAGCTTAGAGAGCGGGGGGGCCCAGTATTTT | CASSLESGGAQYF
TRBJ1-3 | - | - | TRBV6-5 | TGTGCCAGCATAGTCGGAAACACCATATATTTT | CASIVGNTIYF
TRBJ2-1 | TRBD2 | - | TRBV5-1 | TGCGCCAGCAGCAGAGCGGGAGGCTCCTACAATGAGCAGTTCTTC | CASSRAGGSYNEQFF
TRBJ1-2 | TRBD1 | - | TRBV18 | TGTGCCAGCTCACCGGACAGGAACTATGGCTACACCTTC | CASSPDRNYGYTF
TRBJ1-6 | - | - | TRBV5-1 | TGCGCCAGCAGCTTGCAGGGTCAGAATTCACCCCTCCACTTT | CASSLQGQNSPLHF
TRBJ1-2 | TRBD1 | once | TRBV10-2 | TGCGCCAGCAGTGAGTCGTGGACAGGGAACTATGGCTACACCTTC | CASSESWTGNYGYTF
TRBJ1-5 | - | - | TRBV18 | TGTGCCAGCTCACCATCTTATAGCAATCAGCCCCAGCATTTT | CASSPSYSNQPQHF
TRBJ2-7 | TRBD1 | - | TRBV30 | TGTGCCTGGAGTGCGACAGGGGGATACGAGCAGTACTTC | CAWSATGGYEQYF
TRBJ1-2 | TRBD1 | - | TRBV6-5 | TGTGCCAGCAGACTTGGGACAGTCTATGGCTACACCTTC | CASRLGTVYGYTF
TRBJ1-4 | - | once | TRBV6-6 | TGTGCCAGCACCCGAGGTAGGGGTGCAACTAATGAAAAACTGTTTTTT | CASTRGRGATNEKLFF
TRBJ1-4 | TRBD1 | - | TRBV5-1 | TGCGCCAGCAGCTGGGACAGGGTGGGTGAAAAACTGTTTTTT | CASSWDRVGEKLFF
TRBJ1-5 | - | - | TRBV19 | TGTGCCAGTAGTCAAGACAGTAGCAATCAGCCCCAGCATTTT | CASSQDSSNQPQHF
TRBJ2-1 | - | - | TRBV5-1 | TGCGCCAGCAGCTTGGCGGGATTAATCCCCAATGAGCAGTTCTTC | CASSLAGLIPNEQFF
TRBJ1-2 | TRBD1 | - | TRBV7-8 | TGTGCCAGCAGCTTAGCCCCGGGACAGGGGGCATTAGACTATGGCTACACCTTC | CASSLAPGQGALDYGYTF
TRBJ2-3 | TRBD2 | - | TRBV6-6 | TGTGCCAGCAGTTACTCGGGGACTAGCGGCACAGATACGCAGTATTTT | CASSYSGTSGTDTQYF
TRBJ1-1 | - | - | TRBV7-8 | TGTGCCAGCAGCTTAGGCCTCCTAGGTCGCACTGAAGCTTTCTTT | CASSLGLLGRTEAFF
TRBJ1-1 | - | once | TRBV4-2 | TGTGCCAGCAGCCAGCGCGGTGACTCGAACACTGAAGCTTTCTTT | CASSQRGDSNTEAFF
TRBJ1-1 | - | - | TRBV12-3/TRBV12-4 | TGTGCCAGCAGTTTCGGGCGGACTCAAGCTTTCTTT | CASSFGRTQAFF
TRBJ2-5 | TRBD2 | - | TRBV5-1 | TGCGCCAGCAGCCCCTATGGGGGGGGAGAGACCCAGTACTTC | CASSPYGGGETQYF
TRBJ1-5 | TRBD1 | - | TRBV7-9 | TGTGCCAGCAGCCTCCGCCCGGGACAGGGGTTGGGCAATCAGCCCCAGCATTTT | CASSLRPGQGLGNQPQHF
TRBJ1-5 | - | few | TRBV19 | TGTGCCAGTACCGGGTTAGGCCCCAATCAGCCCCAGCATTTT | CASTGLGPNQPQHF
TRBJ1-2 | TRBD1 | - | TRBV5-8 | TGTGCCAGCAGCATCCTGACAGGGCGCAACTATGGCTACACTTTC | CASSILTGRNYGYTF
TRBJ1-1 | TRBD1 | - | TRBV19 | TGTGCCAGTAGTATCTCAGGGGGAAACACTGAAGCTTTCTTT | CASSISGGNTEAFF
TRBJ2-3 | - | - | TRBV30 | TGTGCCTGGAGTGCAGGTTTGACGCAGTATTTT | CAWSAGLTQYF
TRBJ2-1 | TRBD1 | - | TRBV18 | TGTGCCAGCTCACCGTCAGCCACGGGACAGGGGAGTGAGCAGTTCTTC | CASSPSATGQGSEQFF
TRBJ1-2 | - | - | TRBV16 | TGTGCCAGCAGCCTGGGGGCAGAAGGCTACACCTTC | CASSLGAEGYTF
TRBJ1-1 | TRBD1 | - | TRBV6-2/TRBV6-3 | TGTGCCAGCAGTTACTCGCCCCTGGGACAGAGCATGAACACTGAAGCTTTCTTT | CASSYSPLGQSMNTEAFF
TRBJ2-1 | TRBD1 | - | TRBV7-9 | TGTGCCAGCAGCGACGGGACAGGGGGCCAAGGACAGTTCTTC | CASSDGTGGQGQFF
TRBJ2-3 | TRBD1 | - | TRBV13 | TGTGCCAGCAGCAAGGACAGGGGTGGCACAGATACGCAGTATTTT | CASSKDRGGTDTQYF
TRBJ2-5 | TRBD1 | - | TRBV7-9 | TGTGCCAGCAGCTGGGGATCGACAGGGTTGGAGACCCAGTACTTC | CASSWGSTGLETQYF
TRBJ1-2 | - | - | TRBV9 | TGTGCCAGCAGCTCCCCAGGGTATGGCTACACCTTC | CASSSPGYGYTF
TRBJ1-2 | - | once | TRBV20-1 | TGCAGTGCTAGTCCACCGGGACACCTCCCACCCAACTATGGCTACACCTTC | CSASPPGHLPPNYGYTF
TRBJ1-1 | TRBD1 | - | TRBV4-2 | TGTGCCAGCAGCCAAGATCGGACAGGGCAATCCACTGAAGCTTTCTTT | CASSQDRTGQSTEAFF